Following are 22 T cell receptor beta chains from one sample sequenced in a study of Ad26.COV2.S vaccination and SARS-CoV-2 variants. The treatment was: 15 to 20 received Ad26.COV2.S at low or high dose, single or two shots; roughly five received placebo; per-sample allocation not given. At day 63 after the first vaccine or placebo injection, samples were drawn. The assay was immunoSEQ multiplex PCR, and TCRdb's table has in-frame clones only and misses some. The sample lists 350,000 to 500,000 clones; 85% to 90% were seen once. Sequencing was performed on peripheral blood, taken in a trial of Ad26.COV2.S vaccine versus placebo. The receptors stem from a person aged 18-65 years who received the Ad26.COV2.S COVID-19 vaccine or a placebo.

For the CDR3, the DNA is TGTGCCAGCAGCACAGGAGCAACTAATGAAAAACTGTTTTTT. Residues: CASSTGATNEKLFF. V gene TRBV7-9 combines with J gene TRBJ1-4, with TRBD1 as a possible D gene (5 bases). Between the trimmed V and J ends, which lost 5 bases and 0 bases, there was a span of 7 bases. The CDR3 contains 14 residues. Germline values: CDR1 SEHNR, CDR2 FQNEAQ (reference sequence).

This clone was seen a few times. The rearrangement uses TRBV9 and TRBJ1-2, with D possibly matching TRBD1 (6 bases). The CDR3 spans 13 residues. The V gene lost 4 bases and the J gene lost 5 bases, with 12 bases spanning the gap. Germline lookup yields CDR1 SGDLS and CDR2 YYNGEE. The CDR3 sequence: CASSPRGQYGYTF. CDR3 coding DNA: TGTGCCAGCAGCCCCCGGGGGCAGTATGGCTACACCTTC.

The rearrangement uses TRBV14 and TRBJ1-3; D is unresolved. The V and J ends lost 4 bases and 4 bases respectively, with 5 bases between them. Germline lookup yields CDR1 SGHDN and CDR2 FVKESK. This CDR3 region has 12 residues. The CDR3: CASSLTGNTIYF. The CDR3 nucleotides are TGTGCCAGCAGCCTGACAGGAAACACCATATATTTT.

DNA of the CDR3: TGTGCCAGCAGGGACAGAAGTTTTAACTATGGCTACACCTTC. Translated, it gives CASRDRSFNYGYTF. The chain has TRBV28 and TRBJ1-2, with a tentative D call TRBD1 (6 bases). V was clipped by 6 bases and J by 1 base, with 12 bases between them. Germline assignment: CDR1 MDHEN and CDR2 SYDVKM. This CDR3 spans 14 amino acids.

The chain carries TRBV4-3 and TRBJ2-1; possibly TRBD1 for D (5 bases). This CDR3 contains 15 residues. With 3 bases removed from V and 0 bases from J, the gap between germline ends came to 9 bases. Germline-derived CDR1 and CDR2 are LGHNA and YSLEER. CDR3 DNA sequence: TGCGCCAGCAGCCACAGGGCTAGCTCCTACAATGAGCAGTTCTTC. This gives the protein CASSHRASSYNEQFF.

CDR3 in amino acids: CASSYPSGTGGSNYGYTF. The CDR3 coding sequence is TGTGCCAGCAGCTATCCCTCCGGGACAGGGGGATCTAACTATGGCTACACCTTC. V usage is TRBV9 and J usage is TRBJ1-2, with 11 positions matching TRBD1. J gave up 0 bases and V 4 bases, and 11 bases lay outside the gene matches. The CDR3 loop spans 18 amino acids. Germline V lookup: CDR1 SGDLS, CDR2 YYNGEE.

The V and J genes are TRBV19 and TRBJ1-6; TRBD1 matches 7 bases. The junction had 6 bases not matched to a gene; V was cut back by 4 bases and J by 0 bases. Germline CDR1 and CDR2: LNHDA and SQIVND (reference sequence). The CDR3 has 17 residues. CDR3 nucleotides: TGTGCCAGTAGTACAGGGACAGCGAGCTCCTATAATTCACCCCTCCACTTT. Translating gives CASSTGTASSYNSPLHF.

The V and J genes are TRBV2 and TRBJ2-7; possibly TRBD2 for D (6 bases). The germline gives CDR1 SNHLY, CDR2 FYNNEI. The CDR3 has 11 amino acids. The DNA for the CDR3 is TGTGCAACTGGGGGGACCTACGAGCAGTACTTC. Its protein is CATGGTYEQYF.

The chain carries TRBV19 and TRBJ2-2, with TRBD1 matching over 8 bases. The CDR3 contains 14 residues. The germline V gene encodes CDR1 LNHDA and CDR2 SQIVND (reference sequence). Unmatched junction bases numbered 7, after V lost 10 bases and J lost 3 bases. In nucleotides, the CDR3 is TGTGCCACCGCCGGGACAGGACACACCGGGGAGCTGTTTTTT. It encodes CATAGTGHTGELFF.

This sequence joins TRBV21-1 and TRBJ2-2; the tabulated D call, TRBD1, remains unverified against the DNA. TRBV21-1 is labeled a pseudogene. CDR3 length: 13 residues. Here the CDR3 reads CASRDRGTGELFF. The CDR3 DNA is TGTGCCAGCCGAGACAGGGGGACCGGGGAGCTGTTTTTT.

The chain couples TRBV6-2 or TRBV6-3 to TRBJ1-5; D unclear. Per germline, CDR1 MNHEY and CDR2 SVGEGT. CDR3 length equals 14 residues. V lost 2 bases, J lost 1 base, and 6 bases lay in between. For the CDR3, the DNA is TGTGCCAGCAGTTACGGGAAGAGCAATCAGCCCCAGCATTTT. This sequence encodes CASSYGKSNQPQHF.

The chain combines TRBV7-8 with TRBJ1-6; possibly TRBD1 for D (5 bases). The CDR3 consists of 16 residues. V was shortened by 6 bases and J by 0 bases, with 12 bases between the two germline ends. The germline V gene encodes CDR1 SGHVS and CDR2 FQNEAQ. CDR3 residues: CASRGGRSSYNSPLHF. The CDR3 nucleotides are TGTGCCAGCAGGGGGGGTAGGAGCTCCTATAATTCACCCCTCCACTTT. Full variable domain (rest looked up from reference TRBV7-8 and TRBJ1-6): GAGVSQSPRYKVAKRGQDVALRCDPISGHVSLFWYQQALGQGPEFLTYFQNEAQLDKSGLPSDRFFAERPEGSVSTLKIQRTQQEDSAVYLCASRGGRSSYNSPLHFGNGTRLTVT.

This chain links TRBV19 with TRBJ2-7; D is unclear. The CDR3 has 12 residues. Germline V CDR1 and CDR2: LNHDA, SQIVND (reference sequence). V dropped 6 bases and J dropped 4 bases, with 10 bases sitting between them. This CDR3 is CASSRWGYEQYF. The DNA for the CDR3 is TGTGCCAGTAGCCGTTGGGGATACGAGCAGTACTTC.

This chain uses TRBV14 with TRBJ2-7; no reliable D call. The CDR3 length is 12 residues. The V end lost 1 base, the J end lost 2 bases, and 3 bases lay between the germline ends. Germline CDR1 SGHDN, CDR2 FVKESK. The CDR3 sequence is CASSQGAYEQYF. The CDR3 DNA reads TGTGCCAGCAGCCAAGGAGCCTACGAGCAGTACTTC.

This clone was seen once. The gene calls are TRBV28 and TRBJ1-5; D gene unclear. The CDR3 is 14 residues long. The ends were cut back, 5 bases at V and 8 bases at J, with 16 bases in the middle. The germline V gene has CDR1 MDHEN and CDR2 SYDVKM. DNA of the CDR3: TGTGCCAGCAGTAAGAGCAAGACCCGGGAGCCCCAGCATTTT. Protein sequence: CASSKSKTREPQHF.

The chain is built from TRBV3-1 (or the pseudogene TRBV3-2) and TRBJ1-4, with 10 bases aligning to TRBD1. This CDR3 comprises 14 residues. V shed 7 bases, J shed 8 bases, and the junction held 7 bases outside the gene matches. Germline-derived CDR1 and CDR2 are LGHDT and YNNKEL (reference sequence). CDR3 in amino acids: CASTPGQGYEKLFF. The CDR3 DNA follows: TGTGCCAGCACCCCGGGACAGGGGTACGAAAAACTGTTTTTT.

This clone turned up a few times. CDR3 protein: CASSQVLGTEGYGYTF. Written as DNA, the CDR3 is TGCGCCAGCAGCCAGGTCCTGGGGACAGAAGGATATGGCTACACCTTC. V usage is TRBV4-1 and J usage is TRBJ1-2, with 7 positions matching TRBD1. J gave up 5 bases and V 3 bases, and 12 bases lay outside the gene matches. The germline gives CDR1 MGHRA, CDR2 YSYEKL. This CDR3 has 16 residues.

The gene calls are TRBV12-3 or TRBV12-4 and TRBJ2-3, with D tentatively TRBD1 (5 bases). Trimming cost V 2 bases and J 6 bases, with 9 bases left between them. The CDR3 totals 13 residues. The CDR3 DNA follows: TGTGCCAGCAGTTTAAGCAGGGCTGATACGCAGTATTTT. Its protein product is CASSLSRADTQYF.

The DNA for the CDR3 is TGCGCCCCCAGCCAAGGGGGGGGGACTAGCACAGATACGCAGTATTTT. Encoded protein: CAPSQGGGTSTDTQYF. V and J are TRBV4-3 and TRBJ2-3; maybe TRBD2 (7 bases). The ends were cut back, 11 bases at V and 0 bases at J, with 21 bases in the middle. This CDR3 comprises 16 residues. Germline-derived CDR1 and CDR2 are LGHNA and YSLEER.

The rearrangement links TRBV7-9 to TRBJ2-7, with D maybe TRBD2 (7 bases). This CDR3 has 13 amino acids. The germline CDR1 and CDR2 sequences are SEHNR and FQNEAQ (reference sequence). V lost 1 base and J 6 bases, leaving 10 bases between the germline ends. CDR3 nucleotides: TGTGCCAGCAGCTTAGTAAGGGGGGGCGAGCAGTACTTC. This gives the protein CASSLVRGGEQYF.

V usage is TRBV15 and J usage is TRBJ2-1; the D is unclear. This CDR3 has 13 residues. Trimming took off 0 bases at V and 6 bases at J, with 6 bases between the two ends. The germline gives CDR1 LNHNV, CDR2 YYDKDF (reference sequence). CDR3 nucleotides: TGTGCCACCAGCAGAGATCTGGGCAATGAGCAGTTCTTC. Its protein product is CATSRDLGNEQFF. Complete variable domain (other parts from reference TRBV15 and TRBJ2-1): DAMVIQNPRYQVTQFGKPVTLSCSQTLNHNVMYWYQQKSSQAPKLLFHYYDKDFNNEADTPDNFQSRRPNTSFCFLDIRSPGLGDTAMYLCATSRDLGNEQFFGPGTRLTVL.

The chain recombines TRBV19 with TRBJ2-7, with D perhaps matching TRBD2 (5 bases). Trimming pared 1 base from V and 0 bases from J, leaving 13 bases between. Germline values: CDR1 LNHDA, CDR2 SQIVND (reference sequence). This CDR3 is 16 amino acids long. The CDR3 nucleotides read TGTGCCAGTAGTATAGCCCCCGGGATAAACTCCTACGAGCAGTACTTC. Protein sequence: CASSIAPGINSYEQYF. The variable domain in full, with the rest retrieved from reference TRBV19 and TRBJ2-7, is DGGITQSPKYLFRKEGQNVTLSCEQNLNHDAMYWYRQDPGQGLRLIYYSQIVNDFQKGDIAEGYSVSREKKESFPLTVTSAQKNPTAFYLCASSIAPGINSYEQYFGPGTRLTVT.